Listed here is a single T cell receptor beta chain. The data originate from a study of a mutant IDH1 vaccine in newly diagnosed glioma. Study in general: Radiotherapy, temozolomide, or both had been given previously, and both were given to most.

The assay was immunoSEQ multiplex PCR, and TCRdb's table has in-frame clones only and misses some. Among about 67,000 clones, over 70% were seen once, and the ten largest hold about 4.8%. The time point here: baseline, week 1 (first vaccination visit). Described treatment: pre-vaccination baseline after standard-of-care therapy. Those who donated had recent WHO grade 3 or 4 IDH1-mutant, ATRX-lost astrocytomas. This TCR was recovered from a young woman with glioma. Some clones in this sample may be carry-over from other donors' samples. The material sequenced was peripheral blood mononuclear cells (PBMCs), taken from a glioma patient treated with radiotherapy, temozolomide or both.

CDR3 DNA: TGCGCCAGCAGCCAATGGGCCTGGGGGCGCGGGGGGACGCCTTTGGACGAGCAGTACTTC. Protein sequence: CASSQWAWGRGGTPLDEQYF. This chain connects TRBV4-3 to TRBJ2-7, with 8 bases aligning to TRBD2. CDR1 is LGHNA, CDR2 YSLEER, per germline. The CDR3 is made up of 20 amino acids. The trim removed 2 bases at V and 5 bases at J, leaving 23 bases unmatched.